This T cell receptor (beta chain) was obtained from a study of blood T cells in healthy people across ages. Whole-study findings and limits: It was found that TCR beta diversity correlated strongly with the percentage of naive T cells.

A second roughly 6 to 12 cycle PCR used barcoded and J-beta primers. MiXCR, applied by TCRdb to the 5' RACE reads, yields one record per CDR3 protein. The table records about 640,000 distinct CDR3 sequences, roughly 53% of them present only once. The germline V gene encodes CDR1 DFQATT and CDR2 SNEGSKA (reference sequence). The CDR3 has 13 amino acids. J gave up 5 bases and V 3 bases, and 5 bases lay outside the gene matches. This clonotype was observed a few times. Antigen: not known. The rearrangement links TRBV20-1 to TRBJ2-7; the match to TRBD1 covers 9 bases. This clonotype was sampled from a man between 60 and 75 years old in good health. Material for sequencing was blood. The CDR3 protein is CSASTDRGHEQYF. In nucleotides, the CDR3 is TGCAGTGCTAGTACGGACAGGGGTCACGAGCAGTACTTC.